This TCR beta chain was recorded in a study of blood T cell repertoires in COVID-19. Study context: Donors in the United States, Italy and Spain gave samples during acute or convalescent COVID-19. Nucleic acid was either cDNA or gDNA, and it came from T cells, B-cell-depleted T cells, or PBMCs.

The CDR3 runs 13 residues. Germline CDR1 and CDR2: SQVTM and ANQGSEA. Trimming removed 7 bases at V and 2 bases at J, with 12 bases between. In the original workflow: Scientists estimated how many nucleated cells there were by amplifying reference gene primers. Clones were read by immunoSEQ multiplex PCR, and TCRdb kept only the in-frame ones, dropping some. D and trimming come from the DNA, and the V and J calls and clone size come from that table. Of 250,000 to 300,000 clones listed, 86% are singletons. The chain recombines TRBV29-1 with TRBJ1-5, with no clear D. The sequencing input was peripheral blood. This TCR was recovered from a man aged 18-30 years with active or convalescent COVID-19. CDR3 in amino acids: CSAGGWGNQPQHF. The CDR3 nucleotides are TGCAGCGCTGGAGGTTGGGGCAATCAGCCCCAGCATTTT.